The next 21 T cell receptor beta chains were all read from a single sample in a study of human T cells and chemical hapten exposure. TCRdb independently ran MiXCR on the RACE reads; one entry per CDR3 protein. This sample has more than 100,000 distinct CDR3 sequences, with roughly 12% found just once. Time point: pre-sensitization, week 0. Noted treatment: therapeutic diphenylcyclopropenone sensitization with weekly scalp DPC. Sequencing used whole blood, obtained in connection with sensitization to the hapten diphenylcyclopropenone (DPC). All receptors derive from a woman aged 18-29 years with alopecia areata. Some clones in this sample may be carry-over from other donors' samples.

This clonotype was found a few times. This chain joins TRBV19 and TRBJ2-1, with 9 nucleotides matching TRBD2. Germline lookup yields CDR1 LNHDA and CDR2 SQIVND (reference sequence). J was trimmed by 5 bases and V by 1 base; bases with no gene match: 3. CDR3 length: 15 residues. The DNA of the CDR3 is TGTGCCAGTAGTATAGCGCGGGGGGGCCACAATGAGCAGTTCTTC. Its protein product is CASSIARGGHNEQFF.

The chain is built from TRBV10-3 and TRBJ1-1; D is ambiguous. V was clipped by 7 bases and J by 0 bases, with 6 bases between them. The CDR3 has 12 amino acids. Germline V CDR1 and CDR2: ENHRY, SYGVKD. The CDR3 sequence: CAIKGLNTEAFF. As DNA, the CDR3 is TGTGCCATCAAAGGGCTGAACACTGAAGCTTTCTTT.

The chain links TRBV11-2 to TRBJ2-7, with unresolved D. Trimming removed 2 bases from V and 7 bases from J, with 12 bases in between. Germline V gene sequence: CDR1 SGHAT, CDR2 FQNNGV. The CDR3 covers 13 residues. CDR3: CASSLNALKEQYF. In DNA form, the CDR3 reads TGTGCCAGCAGCTTAAACGCCTTGAAGGAGCAGTACTTC.

V gene TRBV29-1 combines with J gene TRBJ2-3; D is possibly TRBD2 (5 bases). The CDR3 totals 13 residues. Germline V gene lookup returns CDR1 SQVTM and CDR2 ANQGSEA. The V and J ends lost 8 bases and 4 bases respectively, with 16 bases between them. CDR3 in DNA: TGCAGCTCAAGCCAGAGGGCGGCAGATACGCAGTATTTT. As protein: CSSSQRAADTQYF.

The CDR3 spells CASSLTSGGDLTQYF. CDR3 in DNA: TGTGCCAGCAGCCTCACTAGCGGGGGGGACCTTACTCAGTACTTC. The chain carries TRBV7-2 and TRBJ2-7, with TRBD2 identical over 13 bases. The length of the CDR3 is 15 residues. The germline gives CDR1 SGHTA, CDR2 FQGNSA. J gave up 10 bases and V 5 bases, and 11 bases lay outside the gene matches.

In its sample, this clonotype was seen a few times. This rearrangement joins TRBV11-2 to TRBJ2-2; D perhaps matches TRBD2 (5 bases). Germline CDR1 reads SGHAT; CDR2 reads FQNNGV. The CDR3 is 15 residues long. V lost 5 bases to trimming and J lost 6 bases, with 16 bases between them. The CDR3 region is CASSPVEGRPGELFF. In DNA form, the CDR3 reads TGTGCCAGCAGCCCGGTCGAGGGTCGTCCCGGGGAGCTGTTTTTT. The variable domain in full, with the rest retrieved from reference TRBV11-2 and TRBJ2-2, is EAGVAQSPRYKIIEKRQSVAFWCNPISGHATLYWYQQILGQGPKLLIQFQNNGVVDDSQLPKDRFSAERLKGVDSTLKIQPAKLEDSAVYLCASSPVEGRPGELFFGEGSRLTVL.

V is TRBV5-1 and J is TRBJ1-2; D remains ambiguous. Between the trimmed V and J ends, which lost 2 bases and 0 bases, there was a span of 8 bases. CDR3 length: 14 residues. Germline CDR1 is SGHRS and CDR2 is YFSETQ. Here the CDR3 DNA reads TGCGCCAGCAGCTTCCAGTTTGCTAACTATGGCTACACCTTC. Translated: CASSFQFANYGYTF.

The chain combines TRBV5-5 with TRBJ2-7, with D perhaps TRBD1 or TRBD2 (5 bases each). CDR3 size: 15 residues. Germline V gene lookup returns CDR1 SGHKS and CDR2 YYEKEE (reference sequence). V dropped 0 bases and J dropped 6 bases, with 16 bases sitting between them. The CDR3 region is CASSLDGRLRGEQYF. In nucleotides, the CDR3 is TGTGCCAGCAGCTTGGATGGGCGGTTGAGGGGCGAGCAGTACTTC. Using reference TRBV5-5 and TRBJ2-7 for the parts outside the CDR3, the full variable domain is DAGVTQSPTHLIKTRGQQVTLRCSPISGHKSVSWYQQVLGQGPQFIFQYYEKEERGRGNFPDRFSARQFPNYSSELNVNALLLGDSALYLCASSLDGRLRGEQYFGPGTRLTVT.

This clonotype was recorded many times. The rearrangement links TRBV20-1 to TRBJ1-1, with a weak D call TRBD1 (6 bases). Trimming took off 6 bases at V and 6 bases at J, with 20 bases between the two ends. This CDR3 contains 14 residues. Germline V lookup: CDR1 DFQATT, CDR2 SNEGSKA (reference sequence). CDR3: CSADPGTLGAEAFF. CDR3 sequence (DNA): TGCAGTGCCGATCCCGGGACACTGGGGGCTGAAGCTTTCTTT.

Only a few counts were recorded for this clonotype. V usage is TRBV10-3 and J usage is TRBJ1-6, with 9 bases matching TRBD1. The germline gives CDR1 ENHRY, CDR2 SYGVKD. The ends lost 6 bases at V and 10 bases at J; junction bases unmatched: 4. The CDR3 sequence is 13 residues long. This CDR3 is CAIRGQGGSPLHF. The CDR3 DNA follows: TGTGCCATCAGGGGACAGGGTGGATCACCCCTCCACTTT.

This sequence joins TRBV29-1 and TRBJ1-1; unclear D gene. The length of the CDR3 is 12 residues. Germline V gene sequence: CDR1 SQVTM, CDR2 ANQGSEA. The V gene lost 1 base and the J gene lost 8 bases, with 11 bases spanning the gap. CDR3 loop: CSVEGTIQEAFF. Written as DNA, the CDR3 is TGCAGCGTTGAAGGGACCATCCAGGAAGCTTTCTTT.

This clonotype was counted between two and nine times. The chain carries TRBV20-1 and TRBJ1-4; no reliable D call. V was cut by 6 bases and J by 6 bases, with 8 bases left in between. CDR1 DFQATT and CDR2 SNEGSKA come from the germline V gene (reference sequence). This CDR3 spans 11 amino acids. The DNA of the CDR3 is TGCAGTGCGCCGCTAGATGAAAAACTGTTTTTT. Its translation: CSAPLDEKLFF.

The chain carries TRBV6-5 and TRBJ1-5; D might be TRBD1 (6 bases). CDR3 length equals 15 residues. Trimming cost V 4 bases and J 5 bases, with 15 bases left between them. Germline-derived CDR1 and CDR2 are MNHEY and SVGAGI. In DNA, the CDR3 is TGTGCCAGCAGTTCCACCCTGACAGGCTATCAGCCCCAGCATTTT. Translated: CASSSTLTGYQPQHF.

This clonotype was counted only a few times. The chain employs TRBV28 and TRBJ1-5; D gene unclear. The germline gives CDR1 MDHEN, CDR2 SYDVKM. The CDR3 runs 12 residues. Trimming removed 6 bases from V and 3 bases from J, with 6 bases in between. The CDR3, as DNA: TGTGCCAGCAGGGACCACAATCAGCCCCAGCATTTT. This sequence encodes CASRDHNQPQHF.

The chain couples TRBV7-3 to TRBJ2-5; D gene ambiguous. CDR1 is SGHTA, CDR2 FQGTGA, per germline. The CDR3 totals 14 residues. V was clipped by 1 base and J by 3 bases, with 9 bases between them. The DNA for the CDR3 is TGTGCCAGCAGCTTAAATGGCAGAAAAGAGACCCAGTACTTC. This encodes CASSLNGRKETQYF.

This clonotype was observed a handful of times. This sequence joins TRBV18 and TRBJ1-4, with unresolved D. The CDR3 sequence is 15 residues long. Per germline, CDR1 KGHSH and CDR2 LQKENI. Deletions cut 1 base from V and 0 bases from J, with 6 bases between. The CDR3 DNA sequence: TGTGCCAGCTCACCACACCCCGCAACTAATGAAAAACTGTTTTTT. Its protein product is CASSPHPATNEKLFF.

The chain is built from TRBV7-9 and TRBJ2-2; 10 bases line up with TRBD2. Germline values: CDR1 SEHNR, CDR2 FQNEAQ (reference sequence). The CDR3 covers 19 residues. Trimming removed 3 bases from V and 1 base from J; junction bases left unmatched: 11. The CDR3 loop is CASSFLQTGLAENTGELFF. In DNA, the CDR3 is TGTGCCAGCAGCTTTTTACAAACAGGACTAGCGGAGAACACCGGGGAGCTGTTTTTT.

The rearrangement uses TRBV7-6 and TRBJ2-7, with D maybe TRBD1 (6 bases). This CDR3 region has 14 residues. Trimming cost V 0 bases and J 5 bases, with 11 bases left between them. Germline-derived CDR1 and CDR2 are SGHVS and FNYEAQ. CDR3 in DNA: TGTGCCAGCAGCTTAGCTGGGGGCGTCGACGAGCAGTACTTC. It specifies CASSLAGGVDEQYF.

This clonotype has a count of ten or more. The V gene is TRBV6-6, the J gene TRBJ1-2; 11 nucleotides align to TRBD1. With 2 bases clipped from V and 5 bases from J, the junction kept 7 bases outside the gene matches. Per germline, CDR1 MNHNY and CDR2 SVGAGI (reference sequence). The CDR3 contains 16 residues. The CDR3 is CASSYGYRDRGYGYTF. The CDR3 nucleotides read TGTGCCAGCAGTTACGGTTATCGGGACAGGGGGTATGGCTACACCTTC.

This clonotype was found a few times. The chain uses TRBV29-1 and TRBJ1-2; the D is unclear. V lost 2 bases and J 3 bases, leaving 7 bases between the germline ends. This CDR3 spans 12 amino acids. CDR1 is SQVTM, CDR2 ANQGSEA, per germline. The chain's CDR3 is CSVELEDYGYTF. CDR3 sequence (DNA): TGCAGCGTTGAACTGGAAGACTATGGCTACACCTTC.

This clonotype was found a few times. This chain connects TRBV3-1 to TRBJ2-1; D call uncertain. Per germline, CDR1 LGHDT and CDR2 YNNKEL (reference sequence). There are 14 residues in the CDR3. Trimming took off 0 bases at V and 7 bases at J, with 10 bases between the two ends. The CDR3 loop is CASSQEGSLNEQFF. In DNA, the CDR3 is TGTGCCAGCAGCCAAGAGGGCAGCCTTAATGAGCAGTTCTTC.